This passage covers 28 T cell receptor beta chains from one sample sequenced in a study of cytomegalovirus exposure and HLA in healthy donors. Amplification used 60 Vbeta primers and 13 Jbeta primers. Method: immunoSEQ multiplex PCR; TCRdb's copy keeps in-frame clones and lacks some. The sample has approximately 160,000 clones; around 75% are singletons. Sequencing was done on a sample of PBMCs. These receptors were collected from a woman aged 45-65 years in good health and CMV-seropositive.

The rearrangement joins TRBV5-1 to TRBJ2-7, with 11 bases lining up with TRBD2. This CDR3 contains 14 residues. V lost 4 bases and J lost 2; bases outside the gene matches: 2. CDR1 is SGHRS, CDR2 YFSETQ, per germline. CDR3 in amino acids: CASSLTSGAYEQYF. The CDR3 DNA sequence: TGCGCCAGCAGCCTGACTAGCGGGGCCTACGAGCAGTACTTC.

V gene TRBV7-8 combines with J gene TRBJ2-7; possibly TRBD1 for D (5 bases). This CDR3 spans 15 amino acids. In germline, CDR1 is SGHVS, CDR2 FQNEAQ. Trimming shortened V by 1 base and J by 4 bases, and 14 bases separated the two germline ends. The DNA of the CDR3 is TGTGCCAGCAGCTTAGGAAGGTTCCCAGGGTACGAGCAGTACTTC. Its translation is CASSLGRFPGYEQYF.

This rearrangement joins TRBV15 to TRBJ1-1; D is ambiguous. Germline lookup yields CDR1 LNHNV and CDR2 YYDKDF (reference sequence). The CDR3 runs 17 residues. Trimming cost V 0 bases and J 0 bases, with 14 bases left between them. CDR3 nucleotides: TGTGCCACCAGCAGAGATAGGTCGCTTGGGCTGAACACTGAAGCTTTCTTT. It encodes CATSRDRSLGLNTEAFF.

The chain recombines TRBV10-3 with TRBJ2-3; 9 nucleotides line up with TRBD2. This CDR3 is 13 amino acids long. The V gene end was trimmed by 8 bases and the J gene end by 0 bases; junction bases not matched to a gene: 0. Germline CDR1 reads ENHRY; CDR2 reads SYGVKD. The CDR3 DNA follows: TGTGCCATCGCGGGGGGGAGCACAGATACGCAGTATTTT. It translates to CAIAGGSTDTQYF.

The chain carries TRBV5-4 and TRBJ2-7; 7 positions match TRBD2. In germline, CDR1 is SGHNT, CDR2 YYREEE (reference sequence). The CDR3 runs 15 residues. Germline trimming cut 2 bases from V and 0 bases from J; bases unmatched to any gene: 5. The CDR3 loop reads CASSLGGGGSYEQYF. As DNA, the CDR3 is TGTGCCAGCAGCTTAGGCGGCGGGGGCTCCTACGAGCAGTACTTC. The full variable domain, in which reference TRBV5-4 and TRBJ2-7 provide the parts outside the CDR3, is ETGVTQSPTHLIKTRGQQVTLRCSSQSGHNTVSWYQQALGQGPQFIFQYYREEENGRGNFPPRFSGLQFPNYSSELNVNALELDDSALYLCASSLGGGGSYEQYFGPGTRLTVT.

The V gene is TRBV5-5, the J gene TRBJ2-5; D is possibly TRBD2 (5 bases). CDR1 and CDR2 (germline): SGHKS, YYEKEE (reference sequence). V lost 0 bases and J lost 3, with 6 bases in between. The CDR3 runs 13 residues. The CDR3 region is CASSLGGKETQYF. DNA of the CDR3: TGTGCCAGCAGCTTGGGAGGGAAAGAGACCCAGTACTTC.

This clone appeared a few times. The chain has TRBV25-1 and TRBJ1-2, with D tentatively TRBD1 (5 bases). V dropped 8 bases and J dropped 9 bases, with 16 bases sitting between them. The CDR3 sequence is 12 residues long. Germline V lookup: CDR1 MGHDK, CDR2 SYGVNS. CDR3 sequence reads: CASCGQGSSYTF. The CDR3 DNA follows: TGTGCCAGCTGCGGCCAGGGTTCAAGCTACACCTTC.

This sequence joins TRBV18 and TRBJ1-1; 10 bases align to TRBD1. With 6 bases clipped from V and 3 bases from J, the junction kept 10 bases outside the gene matches. Looked up from germline, CDR1 is KGHSH and CDR2 is LQKENI. The CDR3 spans 16 residues. In nucleotides, the CDR3 is TGTGCCAGCTCTTCGGGACAGGGGTCGCGGTACACTGAAGCTTTCTTT. Translation gives CASSSGQGSRYTEAFF.

This clone was observed a few times. The genes are TRBV10-3 and TRBJ1-2; D ambiguous. Germline V gene lookup returns CDR1 ENHRY and CDR2 SYGVKD. V shed 0 bases and J shed 0 bases, with 20 bases lying between them. This CDR3 region has 19 residues. The DNA for the CDR3 is TGTGCCATCAGTGAGTCGTTCGGGAGAAGAACTAAAGCTAACTATGGCTACACCTTC. It yields the protein CAISESFGRRTKANYGYTF.

This chain links TRBV5-1 with TRBJ2-7, with TRBD1 as a possible D gene (5 bases). The V end was cut by 5 bases, the J end by 0 bases, with 15 bases between. CDR3 length equals 15 residues. The germline V gene has CDR1 SGHRS and CDR2 YFSETQ. CDR3: CASSEQGYVSYEQYF. The DNA of the CDR3 is TGCGCCAGCAGTGAGCAGGGTTATGTCTCCTACGAGCAGTACTTC.

The chain recombines TRBV5-3 with TRBJ2-1, with TRBD1 identical over 8 bases. TRBV5-3 is marked as an open reading frame, function uncertain. The V gene end was trimmed by 2 bases and the J gene end by 4 bases; junction bases not matched to a gene: 5. The CDR3 contains 15 residues. The CDR3 bases are TGTGCCAGAAGCTTCCGGGACAGGCAGTACAATGAGCAGTTCTTC. Protein product: CARSFRDRQYNEQFF.

V usage is TRBV5-6 and J usage is TRBJ1-2; 7 bases are shared with TRBD1. Germline V CDR1 and CDR2: SGHDT, YYEEEE. J gave up 4 bases and V 4 bases, and 7 bases lay outside the gene matches. This CDR3 is built from 14 residues. The CDR3 here is CASSGRQGLYGYTF. As DNA, the CDR3 is TGTGCCAGCAGCGGCCGACAGGGTCTCTATGGCTACACCTTC.

The table lists this clone with a few counts. The gene calls are TRBV6-1 and TRBJ1-1, with 9 bases identical to TRBD1. Germline values: CDR1 MNHNS, CDR2 SASEGT. V was clipped by 5 bases and J by 9 bases; unmatched bases: 7. The CDR3 sequence is 13 residues long. The CDR3 loop reads CASSSATGGKAFF. Here the CDR3 DNA reads TGTGCCAGCAGTTCGGCGACAGGGGGAAAAGCTTTCTTT.

The chain links TRBV29-1 to TRBJ1-1; 10 nucleotides match TRBD1. The V gene's germline CDR1 is SQVTM and CDR2 ANQGSEA. The CDR3 is 14 amino acids. V lost 8 bases to trimming and J lost 4 bases; unmatched junction nucleotides: 10. The CDR3 here is CSTRTGGLGTEAFF. CDR3 coding DNA: TGCAGCACCCGGACAGGGGGATTAGGCACTGAAGCTTTCTTT.

CDR3 amino acids: CASSSPGAYEQYF. CDR3 DNA sequence: TGTGCCAGTAGTTCCCCCGGGGCCTACGAGCAGTACTTC. This chain connects TRBV19 to TRBJ2-7; D might be TRBD2 (5 bases). Germline CDR1 reads LNHDA; CDR2 reads SQIVND (reference sequence). V was pared by 5 bases and J by 2 bases, with 10 bases between. The CDR3 extends over 13 amino acids. The full variable domain, rest sourced from reference TRBV19 and TRBJ2-7, is DGGITQSPKYLFRKEGQNVTLSCEQNLNHDAMYWYRQDPGQGLRLIYYSQIVNDFQKGDIAEGYSVSREKKESFPLTVTSAQKNPTAFYLCASSSPGAYEQYFGPGTRLTVT.

The CDR3 reads CASSAAGYYGYTF. DNA for the CDR3: TGTGCCAGCAGCGCGGCCGGATACTATGGCTACACCTTC. This chain links TRBV5-4 with TRBJ1-2; D is undetermined. Germline V gene sequence: CDR1 SGHNT, CDR2 YYREEE (reference sequence). With 4 bases removed from V and 3 bases from J, the gap between germline ends came to 10 bases. The CDR3 length is 13 residues. The full variable domain, with the rest looked up from reference TRBV5-4 and TRBJ1-2, is ETGVTQSPTHLIKTRGQQVTLRCSSQSGHNTVSWYQQALGQGPQFIFQYYREEENGRGNFPPRFSGLQFPNYSSELNVNALELDDSALYLCASSAAGYYGYTFGSGTRLTVV.

The chain combines TRBV18 with TRBJ1-1, with TRBD1 matching 8 bases. V shed 3 bases, J shed 7 bases, and the junction held 7 bases outside the gene matches. The CDR3 spans 14 residues. Germline V lookup: CDR1 KGHSH, CDR2 LQKENI. This CDR3 is CASSPATGAREAFF. CDR3 sequence (DNA): TGTGCCAGCTCACCCGCGACAGGGGCCCGTGAAGCTTTCTTT.

V is TRBV19 and J is TRBJ1-4, with a tentative D call TRBD1 (6 bases). V was trimmed by 3 bases and J by 0 bases, leaving 14 bases between them. The CDR3 is 17 amino acids. CDR1 LNHDA and CDR2 SQIVND come from the germline V gene (reference sequence). DNA of the CDR3: TGTGCCAGTAGTATTCTGGGGGCCTCGGCAACTAATGAAAAACTGTTTTTT. Translation: CASSILGASATNEKLFF.

J is TRBJ1-1 and V is TRBV30, with D possibly TRBD1 on 6 matching bases. The CDR3 has 13 amino acids. Looked up from germline, CDR1 is GTSNPN and CDR2 is SVGIG (reference sequence). The ends were cut back, 3 bases at V and 0 bases at J, with 8 bases in the middle. The CDR3 sequence is CAWSRGMNTEAFF. For the CDR3, the DNA is TGTGCCTGGAGCAGGGGTATGAACACTGAAGCTTTCTTT. Based on the CDR3 plus reference TRBV30 and TRBJ1-1, the full variable domain is SQTIHQWPATLVQPVGSPLSLECTVEGTSNPNLYWYRQAAGRGLQLLFYSVGIGQISSEVPQNLSASRPQDRQFILSSKKLLLSDSGFYLCAWSRGMNTEAFFGQGTRLTVV.

The chain is built from TRBV11-3 and TRBJ1-2; 11 bases match TRBD1. Per the germline V gene, CDR1 is SGHNT and CDR2 is YENEEA. Trimming took 5 bases from V and 5 from J; bases not matched to a gene: 4. This CDR3 is built from 14 residues. The CDR3 reads CASSRGQGGYGYTF. CDR3 in DNA: TGTGCCAGCAGCCGGGGACAGGGGGGATATGGCTACACCTTC.

The chain joins TRBV23-1 to TRBJ1-1, with D possibly being TRBD1 (5 bases). TRBV23-1 is an ORF for which the function is uncertain. V dropped 1 base and J dropped 11 bases, with 5 bases sitting between them. This CDR3 is built from 10 residues. This CDR3 reads CASSQWGAFF. Written as DNA, the CDR3 is TGCGCCAGCAGTCAATGGGGCGCTTTCTTT.

By its share, this clone is medium-sized (0.01 to 0.1%). The V gene is TRBV2, the J gene TRBJ1-1; D remains ambiguous. Deletions cut 6 bases from V and 7 bases from J, with 9 bases between. Looked up from germline, CDR1 is SNHLY and CDR2 is FYNNEI. The CDR3 length is 11 residues. As DNA, the CDR3 is TGTGCCAGCAGCTACGACATTGAAGCTTTCTTT. It yields the protein CASSYDIEAFF.

V is TRBV19 and J is TRBJ2-3; the match to TRBD2 covers 7 bases. This CDR3 region has 15 residues. Germline loops: CDR1 LNHDA, CDR2 SQIVND (reference sequence). The junction had 10 bases not matched to a gene; V was cut back by 4 bases and J by 6 bases. CDR3 in amino acids: CASSTEAGRTDTQYF. CDR3 nucleotides: TGTGCCAGTAGTACCGAAGCGGGGAGAACGGATACGCAGTATTTT.

J is TRBJ2-5 and V is TRBV5-1; 10 bases match TRBD2. Germline V gives CDR1 SGHRS, CDR2 YFSETQ. With V trimmed by 4 bases and J by 5 bases, 8 bases remained unmatched. The CDR3 totals 15 residues. As DNA, the CDR3 is TGCGCCAGCAGCAACCGACTAGCGGGCACGGAGACCCAGTACTTC. This gives the protein CASSNRLAGTETQYF.

This clone has a single count. The genes are TRBV5-4 and TRBJ2-5; 16 bases fit TRBD2. Germline V gene lookup returns CDR1 SGHNT and CDR2 YYREEE (reference sequence). This CDR3 is 18 amino acids long. The V segment lost 4 bases and the J segment 5 bases; nucleotides outside the gene matches: 11. CDR3 bases: TGTGCCAGCAGCCCGCGAGGGACTAGCGGGGGGGCTGGGGAGACCCAGTACTTC. Its translation: CASSPRGTSGGAGETQYF.

V and J are TRBV5-1 and TRBJ1-4, with TRBD1 matching over 9 bases. J was trimmed by 4 bases and V by 2 bases; bases with no gene match: 6. The CDR3 extends over 16 amino acids. Per germline, CDR1 SGHRS and CDR2 YFSETQ. The CDR3 region is CASSFMTGGNNEKLFF. Written as DNA, the CDR3 is TGCGCCAGCAGCTTCATGACAGGGGGGAATAATGAAAAACTGTTTTTT.

This rearrangement joins TRBV29-1 to TRBJ1-2; D ambiguous. V lost 4 bases and J 3 bases, leaving 6 bases between the germline ends. Germline V gene lookup returns CDR1 SQVTM and CDR2 ANQGSEA. The CDR3 totals 11 residues. CDR3 amino acids: CSVGRDYGYTF. The DNA of the CDR3 is TGCAGCGTTGGGAGGGACTATGGCTACACCTTC.

The rearrangement joins TRBV11-2 to TRBJ1-1; 7 nucleotides match TRBD1. The CDR3 length is 15 residues. Germline V gene data show CDR1 as SGHAT and CDR2 as FQNNGV. Losses at the gene ends were 5 bases for V and 6 bases for J; bases not matched to a gene: 12. Here the CDR3 reads CASSPAPDRRAEAFF. The CDR3 region has the DNA TGTGCCAGCAGCCCCGCCCCGGACAGGCGGGCTGAAGCTTTCTTT.